This T cell receptor (beta chain) is from a study of response to subunit inactivated influenza vaccine (dated by TCRdb to the late 2010s). The study in broad terms: To follow how T cells responded to a trivalent subunit inactivated influenza vaccine, the researchers relied on deep quantitative profiling of the T cell receptor repertoire.

Study-wide findings and limitations: According to the authors, only a limited number of new T cells may be recruited by each seasonal influenza vaccination.

V is cut by 6 bases and J by 2 bases, and the space between the germline ends is 11 bases. From cysteine to phenylalanine, the CDR3 is 13 amino acids long. Kept here is only the CDR3 DNA, which spans 39 bases and is read in frame from base 1. Per the germline V gene (reference sequence), DFQATT is the CDR1 and SNEGSKA is the CDR2. Receptor amplification or capture employed RT-PCR. For sequencing, an Illumina HiSeq 2500 was employed. The public reads were run again by TCRdb, first through fastp at Q25 and then through MiXCR, and only productive beta chains were kept. Each CDR3 protein appears once, grouped with its most common genes and DNA. The sample table lists about 520,000 distinct CDR3 sequences, 25% of them with a count of one. Approximately 2% of the sample lies in the top ten. This clonotype occurred a few times. The target of this receptor is not known. It has no much larger one-base neighbor in the sample; base qualities were not kept.

The chain joins TRBV20-1 to TRBJ2-4; the best D guess is TRBD2, with 5 bases matching. The specimen comprised CD4+ T cells sorted from PBMCs, sampled roughly 5 days after vaccination. The receptor's source is a man between 45 and 60 years old who received an inactivated influenza vaccine. Donor details come from another sample of the same person, matched by shared clones. The DNA reads as follows: TGCAGTGCCCCCGAGGGCCCCAAAAACATTCAGTACTTC. Its translation reads: CSAPEGPKNIQYF.